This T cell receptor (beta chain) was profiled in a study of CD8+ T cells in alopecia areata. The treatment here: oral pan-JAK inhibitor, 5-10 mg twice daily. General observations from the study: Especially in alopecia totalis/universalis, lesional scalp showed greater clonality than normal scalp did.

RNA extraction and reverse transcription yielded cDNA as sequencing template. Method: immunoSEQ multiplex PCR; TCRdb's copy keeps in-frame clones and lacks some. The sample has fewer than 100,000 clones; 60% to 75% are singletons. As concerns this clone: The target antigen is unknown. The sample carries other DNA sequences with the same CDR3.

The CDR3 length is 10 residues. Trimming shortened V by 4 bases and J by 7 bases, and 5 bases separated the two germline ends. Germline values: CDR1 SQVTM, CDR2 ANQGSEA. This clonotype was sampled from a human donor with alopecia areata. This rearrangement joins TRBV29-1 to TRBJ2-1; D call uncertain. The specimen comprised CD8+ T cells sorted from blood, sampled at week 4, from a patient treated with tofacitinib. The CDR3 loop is CSVGGNEQFF. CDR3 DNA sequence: TGCAGCGTTGGAGGTAATGAGCAGTTCTTC.